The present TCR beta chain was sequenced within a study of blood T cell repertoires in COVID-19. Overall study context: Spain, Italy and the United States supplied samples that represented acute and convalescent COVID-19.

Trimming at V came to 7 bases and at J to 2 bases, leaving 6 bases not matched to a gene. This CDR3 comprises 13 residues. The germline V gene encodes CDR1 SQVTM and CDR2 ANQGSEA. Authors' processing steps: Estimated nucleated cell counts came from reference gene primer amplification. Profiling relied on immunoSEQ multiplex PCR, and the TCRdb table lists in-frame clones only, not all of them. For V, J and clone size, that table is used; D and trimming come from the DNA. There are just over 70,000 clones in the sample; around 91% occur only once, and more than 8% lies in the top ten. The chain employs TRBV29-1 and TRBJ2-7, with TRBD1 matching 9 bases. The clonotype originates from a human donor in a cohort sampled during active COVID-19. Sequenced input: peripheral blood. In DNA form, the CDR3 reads TGCAGCGCTGGACAGGGGTCCGCCTACGAGCAGTACTTC. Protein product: CSAGQGSAYEQYF.